This section outlines one T cell receptor beta chain sequence together with its context. In the source study's methods: Amplification of reference gene primers was used by the study to estimate nucleated cell counts. Method: immunoSEQ multiplex PCR; TCRdb's copy keeps in-frame clones and lacks some. From that table come the V and J calls and clone size; the DNA was used to work out D and trimming. Of about 110,000 clones in the sample, roughly 80% were seen once. This record belongs to a study of blood T cell repertoires in COVID-19. The wider study: Researchers got acute and convalescent COVID-19 samples from the United States, Italy and Spain. T cells, B-cell-depleted T cells, or PBMCs supplied cDNA or gDNA.

Trimming pared 4 bases from V and 3 bases from J, leaving 14 bases between. This CDR3 is built from 15 residues. In germline, CDR1 is SGHRS, CDR2 YFSETQ. The TCR comes from a woman aged 40 to 49 with acute or convalescent COVID-19. The chain joins TRBV5-1 to TRBJ2-4, with D maybe TRBD2 (5 bases). The sequenced sample was peripheral blood. The CDR3 loop reads CASSPPGGGKNIQYF. The CDR3 coding sequence is TGCGCCAGCAGCCCGCCGGGCGGAGGCAAAAACATTCAGTACTTC.